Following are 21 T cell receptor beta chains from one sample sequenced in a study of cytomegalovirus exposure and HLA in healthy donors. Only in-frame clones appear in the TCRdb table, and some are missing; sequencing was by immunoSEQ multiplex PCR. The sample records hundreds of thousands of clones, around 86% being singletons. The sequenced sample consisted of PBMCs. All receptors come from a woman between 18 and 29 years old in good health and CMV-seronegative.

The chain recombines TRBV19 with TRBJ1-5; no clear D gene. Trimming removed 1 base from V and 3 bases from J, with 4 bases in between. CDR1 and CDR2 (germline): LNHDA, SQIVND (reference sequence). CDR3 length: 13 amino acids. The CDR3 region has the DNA TGTGCCAGTAGTATAGGGCCCAATCAGCCCCAGCATTTT. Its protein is CASSIGPNQPQHF.

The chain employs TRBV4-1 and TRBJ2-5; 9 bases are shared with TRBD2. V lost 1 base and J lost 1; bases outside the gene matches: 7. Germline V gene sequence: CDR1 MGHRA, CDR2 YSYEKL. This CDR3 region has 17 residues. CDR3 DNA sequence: TGCGCCAGCAGCCAAGTGGGCGGGGGGGGTATCCAAGAGACCCAGTACTTC. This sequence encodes CASSQVGGGGIQETQYF.

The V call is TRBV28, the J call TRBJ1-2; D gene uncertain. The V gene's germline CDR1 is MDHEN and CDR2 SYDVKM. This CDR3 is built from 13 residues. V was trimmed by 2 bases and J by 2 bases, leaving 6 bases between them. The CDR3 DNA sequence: TGTGCCAGCAGTTTACCTCTGAACTATGGCTACACCTTC. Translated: CASSLPLNYGYTF.

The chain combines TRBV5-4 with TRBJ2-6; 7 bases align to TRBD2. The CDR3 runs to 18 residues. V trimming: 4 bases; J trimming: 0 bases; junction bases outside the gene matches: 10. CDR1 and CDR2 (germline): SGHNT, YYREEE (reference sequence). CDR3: CASSRRIAGASGANVLTF. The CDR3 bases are TGTGCCAGCAGCCGGAGAATAGCGGGTGCCTCTGGGGCCAACGTCCTGACTTTC.

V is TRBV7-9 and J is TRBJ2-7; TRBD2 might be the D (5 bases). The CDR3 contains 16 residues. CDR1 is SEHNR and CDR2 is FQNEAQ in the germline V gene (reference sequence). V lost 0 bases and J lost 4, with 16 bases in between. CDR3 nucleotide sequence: TGTGCCAGCAGCTTAGCGCCTACAGACTACCTTTACGAGCAGTACTTC. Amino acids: CASSLAPTDYLYEQYF.

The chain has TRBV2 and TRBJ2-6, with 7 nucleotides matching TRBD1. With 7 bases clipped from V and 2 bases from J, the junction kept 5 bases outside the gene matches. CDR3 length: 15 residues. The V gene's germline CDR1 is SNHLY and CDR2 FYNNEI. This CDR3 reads CASTTQGTGANVLTF. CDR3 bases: TGTGCCAGCACCACACAGGGGACTGGGGCCAACGTCCTGACTTTC.

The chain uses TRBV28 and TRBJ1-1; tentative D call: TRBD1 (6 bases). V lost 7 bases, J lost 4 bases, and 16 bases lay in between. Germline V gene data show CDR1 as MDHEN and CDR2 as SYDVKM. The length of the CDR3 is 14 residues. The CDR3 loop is CASTISGVSTEAFF. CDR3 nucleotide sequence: TGTGCCAGCACCATTTCAGGGGTCAGCACTGAAGCTTTCTTT.

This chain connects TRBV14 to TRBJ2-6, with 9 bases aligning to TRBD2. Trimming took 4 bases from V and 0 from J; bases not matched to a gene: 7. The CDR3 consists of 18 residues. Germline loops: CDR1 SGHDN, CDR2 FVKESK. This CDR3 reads CASSPRKRGVSGANVLTF. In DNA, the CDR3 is TGTGCCAGCAGCCCACGGAAGCGGGGGGTCTCTGGGGCCAACGTCCTGACTTTC.

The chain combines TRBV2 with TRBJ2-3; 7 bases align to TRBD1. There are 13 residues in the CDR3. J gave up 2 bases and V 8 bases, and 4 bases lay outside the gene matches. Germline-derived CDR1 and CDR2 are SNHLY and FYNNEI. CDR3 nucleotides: TGTGCCAGCGGGGGACAGATCACAGATACGCAGTATTTT. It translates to CASGGQITDTQYF.

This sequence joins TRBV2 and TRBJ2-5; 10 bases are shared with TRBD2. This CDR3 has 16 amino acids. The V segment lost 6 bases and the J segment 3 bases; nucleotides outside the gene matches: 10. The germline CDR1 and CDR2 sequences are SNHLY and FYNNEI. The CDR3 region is CASSERLAGLKETQYF. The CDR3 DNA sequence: TGTGCCAGCAGCGAGAGACTAGCGGGTCTAAAAGAGACCCAGTACTTC. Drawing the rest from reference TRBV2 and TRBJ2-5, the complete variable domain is EPEVTQTPSHQVTQMGQEVILRCVPISNHLYFYWYRQILGQKVEFLVSFYNNEISEKSEIFDDQFSVERPDGSNFTLKIRSTKLEDSAMYFCASSERLAGLKETQYFGPGTRLLVL.

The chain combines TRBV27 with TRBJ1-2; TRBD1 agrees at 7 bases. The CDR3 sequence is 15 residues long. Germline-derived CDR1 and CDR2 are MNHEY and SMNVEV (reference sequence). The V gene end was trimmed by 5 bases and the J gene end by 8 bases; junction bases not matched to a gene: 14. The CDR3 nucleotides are TGTGCCAGCAGTCCCTCTCTTACAGGGGTGGGGGGCTACACCTTC. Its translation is CASSPSLTGVGGYTF.

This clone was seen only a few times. The CDR3 reads CASSLVGGGRQETQYF. Here the CDR3 DNA reads TGTGCCAGCAGCTTAGTAGGGGGGGGCAGACAAGAGACCCAGTACTTC. The chain is built from TRBV11-2 and TRBJ2-5, with D possibly being TRBD2 (7 bases). The CDR3 spans 16 residues. V was clipped by 1 base and J by 2 bases, with 14 bases between them. Germline V gene sequence: CDR1 SGHAT, CDR2 FQNNGV.

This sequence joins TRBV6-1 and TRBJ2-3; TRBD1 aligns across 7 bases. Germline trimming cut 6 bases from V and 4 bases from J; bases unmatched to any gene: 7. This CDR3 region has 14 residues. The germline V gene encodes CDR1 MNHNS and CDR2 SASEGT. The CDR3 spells CASRLTGDPDTQYF. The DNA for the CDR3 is TGTGCCAGCAGGCTAACAGGGGACCCAGATACGCAGTATTTT.

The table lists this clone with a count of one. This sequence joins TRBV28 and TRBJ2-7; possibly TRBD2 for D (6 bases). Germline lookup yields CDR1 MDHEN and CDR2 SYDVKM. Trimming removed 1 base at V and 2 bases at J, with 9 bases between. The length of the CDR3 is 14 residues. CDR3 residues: CASSLFGGTYEQYF. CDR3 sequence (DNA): TGTGCCAGCAGTTTATTTGGGGGGACCTACGAGCAGTACTTC.

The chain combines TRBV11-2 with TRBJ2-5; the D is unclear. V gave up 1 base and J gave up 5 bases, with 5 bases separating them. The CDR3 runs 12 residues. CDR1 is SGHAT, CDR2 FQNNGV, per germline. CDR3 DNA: TGTGCCAGCAGCTTAGTTGAGGAGACCCAGTACTTC. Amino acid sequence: CASSLVEETQYF. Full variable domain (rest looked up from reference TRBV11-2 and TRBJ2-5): EAGVAQSPRYKIIEKRQSVAFWCNPISGHATLYWYQQILGQGPKLLIQFQNNGVVDDSQLPKDRFSAERLKGVDSTLKIQPAKLEDSAVYLCASSLVEETQYFGPGTRLLVL.

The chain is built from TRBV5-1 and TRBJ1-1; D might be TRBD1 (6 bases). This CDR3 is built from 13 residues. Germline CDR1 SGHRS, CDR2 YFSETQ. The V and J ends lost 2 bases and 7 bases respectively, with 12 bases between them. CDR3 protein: CASSFYGQYEAFF. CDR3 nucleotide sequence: TGCGCCAGCAGCTTTTACGGACAGTATGAAGCTTTCTTT.

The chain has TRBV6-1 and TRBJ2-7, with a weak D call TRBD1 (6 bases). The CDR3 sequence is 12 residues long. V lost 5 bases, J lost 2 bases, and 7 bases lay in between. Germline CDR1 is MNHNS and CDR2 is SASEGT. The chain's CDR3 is CASSTGPYEQYF. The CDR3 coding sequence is TGTGCCAGCAGTACAGGGCCCTACGAGCAGTACTTC.

In DNA, the CDR3 is TGCGCCAGCAGCTTGGCGGGTAGTCGGAAAAATTCACCCCTCCACTTT. This codes for CASSLAGSRKNSPLHF. The chain links TRBV5-1 to TRBJ1-6; D unresolved. Germline CDR1 and CDR2: SGHRS and YFSETQ. The CDR3 runs 16 residues. Trimming shortened V by 0 bases and J by 7 bases, and 14 bases separated the two germline ends.

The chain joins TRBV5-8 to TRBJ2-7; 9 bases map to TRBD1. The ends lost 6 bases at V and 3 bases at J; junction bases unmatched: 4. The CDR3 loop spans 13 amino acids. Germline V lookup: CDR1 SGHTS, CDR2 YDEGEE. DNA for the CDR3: TGTGCCAGCACCAAGGGACAGGGCTACGAGCAGTACTTC. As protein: CASTKGQGYEQYF.

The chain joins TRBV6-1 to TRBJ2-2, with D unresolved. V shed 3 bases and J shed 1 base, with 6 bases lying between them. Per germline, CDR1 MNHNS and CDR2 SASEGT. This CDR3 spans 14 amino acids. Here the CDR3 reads CASSEIRNTGELFF. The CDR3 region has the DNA TGTGCCAGCAGTGAGATTAGGAACACCGGGGAGCTGTTTTTT.

The CDR3 sequence is CASIQAGGQEQYF. The CDR3 DNA is TGTGCCAGCATCCAAGCGGGGGGGCAGGAGCAGTACTTC. The chain couples TRBV6-6 to TRBJ2-7; 10 bases map to TRBD2. CDR1 and CDR2 (germline): MNHNY, SVGAGI (reference sequence). The CDR3 has 13 residues. Trimming at V came to 7 bases and at J to 7 bases, leaving 7 bases not matched to a gene.